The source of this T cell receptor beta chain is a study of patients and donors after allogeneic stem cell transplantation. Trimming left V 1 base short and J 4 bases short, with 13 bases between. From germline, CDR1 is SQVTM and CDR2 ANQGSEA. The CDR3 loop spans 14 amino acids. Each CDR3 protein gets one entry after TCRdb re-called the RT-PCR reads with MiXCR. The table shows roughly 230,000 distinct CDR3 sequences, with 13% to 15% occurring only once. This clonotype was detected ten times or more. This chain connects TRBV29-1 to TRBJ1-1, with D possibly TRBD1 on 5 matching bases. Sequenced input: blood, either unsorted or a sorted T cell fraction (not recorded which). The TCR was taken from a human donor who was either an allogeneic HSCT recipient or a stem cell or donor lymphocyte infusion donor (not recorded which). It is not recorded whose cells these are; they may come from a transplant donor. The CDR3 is CSVEVLGVGTEAFF. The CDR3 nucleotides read TGCAGCGTTGAAGTCTTGGGGGTAGGCACTGAAGCTTTCTTT.